The 2 T cell receptor beta chains presented below share a single source sample, sequenced in a study of STAT5B mutations in CD4+ large granular lymphocyte leukemia. Only in-frame clones appear in the TCRdb table, and some are missing; sequencing was by immunoSEQ multiplex PCR. The sample records around 31,000 clones, 72% being singletons. Material for sequencing was CD4+ T cells from blood buffy coats. The receptors were sampled from a human donor in good health.

Here the CDR3 DNA reads TGTGCCTGGAGCATTGGCGGCGAGTCTGGAAACACCATATATTTT. Protein product: CAWSIGGESGNTIYF. The V call is TRBV30, the J call TRBJ1-3; D not resolved. The CDR3 runs 15 residues. V lost 3 bases and J 1 base, leaving 13 bases between the germline ends. Germline V CDR1 and CDR2: GTSNPN, SVGIG (reference sequence).

The chain recombines TRBV6-1 with TRBJ1-5; 9 bases line up with TRBD1. The V gene's germline CDR1 is MNHNS and CDR2 SASEGT. With V trimmed by 0 bases and J by 11 bases, 11 bases remained unmatched. CDR3 length: 16 amino acids. Here the CDR3 reads CASSEALGQGSGAQHF. CDR3 bases: TGTGCCAGCAGTGAAGCGTTAGGACAGGGGAGTGGGGCCCAGCATTTT.